The present entry profiles one T cell receptor (beta chain) with its context. With V trimmed by 4 bases and J by 7 bases, 15 bases remained unmatched. The CDR3 is made up of 18 amino acids. Looked up from germline, CDR1 is KGHDR and CDR2 is SFDVKD. Assay used: immunoSEQ multiplex PCR; TCRdb lists only in-frame clones, some missing. The data contain a few hundred thousand clones, 75% to 90% of them singletons. These data belong to a study of blood T cell repertoires in COVID-19. This receptor was obtained from a man aged 30 to 45 who had recovered from COVID-19. The rearrangement links TRBV24-1 to TRBJ2-2, with 9 bases lining up with TRBD1. The material sequenced was peripheral blood. This chain's CDR3 is CATSDYNFPGQGIGELFF. In DNA, the CDR3 is TGTGCCACCAGTGACTATAATTTTCCGGGACAGGGAATCGGGGAGCTGTTTTTT.